This T cell receptor (beta chain) was observed in a study of cytomegalovirus exposure and HLA in healthy donors. Study conclusions and caveats: Later analysis demonstrated an association between a missense DCLRE1C variant and TCR beta V- and J-gene trimming. Common viral pathogens seemed to be connected with several of the most significant clusters, according to a later analysis. Researchers catalogued about 150 TCR beta chains as cytomegalovirus-associated.

PCR used 60 Vbeta primers and 13 Jbeta primers. Produced via immunoSEQ multiplex PCR; TCRdb's table is partial and in-frame only. The sample consists of 100,000 to 150,000 clones, around 76% of them appearing once. Remarks on this clone: The antigen is undetermined.

The V end was cut by 4 bases, the J end by 8 bases, with 11 bases between. CDR3 length equals 12 residues. Germline lookup yields CDR1 MGHDK and CDR2 SYGVNS. The chain combines TRBV25-1 with TRBJ1-2; D is ambiguous. Material: PBMCs. This sequence was found in a man in his 60s in good health and CMV-seropositive. CDR3 DNA: TGTGCCAGCAGTGTCGGGGTAGGCGGCTACACCTTC. Its protein product is CASSVGVGGYTF.